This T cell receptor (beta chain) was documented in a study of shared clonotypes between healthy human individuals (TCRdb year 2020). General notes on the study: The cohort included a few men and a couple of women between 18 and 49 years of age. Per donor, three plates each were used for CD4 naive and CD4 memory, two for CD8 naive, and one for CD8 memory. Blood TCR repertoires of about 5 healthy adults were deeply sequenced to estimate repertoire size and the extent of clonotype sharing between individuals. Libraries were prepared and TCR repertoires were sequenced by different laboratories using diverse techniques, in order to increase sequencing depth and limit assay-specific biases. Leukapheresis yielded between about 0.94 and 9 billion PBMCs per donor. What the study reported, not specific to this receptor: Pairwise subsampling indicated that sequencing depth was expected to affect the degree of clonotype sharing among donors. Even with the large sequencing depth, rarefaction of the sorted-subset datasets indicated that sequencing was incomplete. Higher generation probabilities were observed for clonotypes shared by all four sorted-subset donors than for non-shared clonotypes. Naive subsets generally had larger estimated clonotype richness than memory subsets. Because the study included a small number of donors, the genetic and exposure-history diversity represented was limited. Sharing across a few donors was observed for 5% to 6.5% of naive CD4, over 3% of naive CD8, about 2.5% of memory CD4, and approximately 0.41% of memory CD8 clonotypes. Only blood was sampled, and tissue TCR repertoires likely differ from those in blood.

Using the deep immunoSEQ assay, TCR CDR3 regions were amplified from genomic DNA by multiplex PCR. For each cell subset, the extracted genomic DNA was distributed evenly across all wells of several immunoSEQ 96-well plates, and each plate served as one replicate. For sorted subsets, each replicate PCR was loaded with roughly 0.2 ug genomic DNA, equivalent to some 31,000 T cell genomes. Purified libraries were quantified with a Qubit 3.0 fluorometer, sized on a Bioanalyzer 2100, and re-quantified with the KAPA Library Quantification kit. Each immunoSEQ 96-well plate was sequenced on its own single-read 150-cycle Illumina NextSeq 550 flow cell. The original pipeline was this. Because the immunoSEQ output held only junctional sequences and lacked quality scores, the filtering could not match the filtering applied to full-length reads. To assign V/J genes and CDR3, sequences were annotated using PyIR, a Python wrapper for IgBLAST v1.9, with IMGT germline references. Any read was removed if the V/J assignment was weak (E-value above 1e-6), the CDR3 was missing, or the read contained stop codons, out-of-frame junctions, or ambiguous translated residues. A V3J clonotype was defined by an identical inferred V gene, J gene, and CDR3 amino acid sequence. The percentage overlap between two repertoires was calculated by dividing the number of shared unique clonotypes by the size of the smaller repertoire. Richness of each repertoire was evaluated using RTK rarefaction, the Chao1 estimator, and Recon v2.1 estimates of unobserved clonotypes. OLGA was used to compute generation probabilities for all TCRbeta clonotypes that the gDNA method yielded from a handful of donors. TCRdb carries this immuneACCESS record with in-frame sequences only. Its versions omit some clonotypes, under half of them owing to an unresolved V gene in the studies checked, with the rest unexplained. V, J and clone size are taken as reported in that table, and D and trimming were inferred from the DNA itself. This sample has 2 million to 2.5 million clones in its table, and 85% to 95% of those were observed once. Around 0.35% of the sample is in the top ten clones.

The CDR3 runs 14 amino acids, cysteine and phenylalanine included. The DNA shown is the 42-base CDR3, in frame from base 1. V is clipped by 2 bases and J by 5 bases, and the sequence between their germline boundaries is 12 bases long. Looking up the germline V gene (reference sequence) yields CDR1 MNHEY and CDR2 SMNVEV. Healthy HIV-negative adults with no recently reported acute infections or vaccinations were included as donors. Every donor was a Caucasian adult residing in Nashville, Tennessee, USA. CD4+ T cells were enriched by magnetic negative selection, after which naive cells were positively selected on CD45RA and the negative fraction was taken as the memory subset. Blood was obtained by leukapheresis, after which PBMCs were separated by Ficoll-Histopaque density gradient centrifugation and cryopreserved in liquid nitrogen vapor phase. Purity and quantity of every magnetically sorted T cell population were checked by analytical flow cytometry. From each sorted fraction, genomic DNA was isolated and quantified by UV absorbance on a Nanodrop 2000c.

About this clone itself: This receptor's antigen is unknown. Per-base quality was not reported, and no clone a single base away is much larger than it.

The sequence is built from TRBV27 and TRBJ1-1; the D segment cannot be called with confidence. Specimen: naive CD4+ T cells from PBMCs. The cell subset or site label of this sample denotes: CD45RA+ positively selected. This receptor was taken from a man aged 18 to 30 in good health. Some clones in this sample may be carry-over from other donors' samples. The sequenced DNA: TGTGCCAGCAGTTTAAACTTTCGGGGAACTGAAGCTTTCTTT. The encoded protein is CASSLNFRGTEAFF.